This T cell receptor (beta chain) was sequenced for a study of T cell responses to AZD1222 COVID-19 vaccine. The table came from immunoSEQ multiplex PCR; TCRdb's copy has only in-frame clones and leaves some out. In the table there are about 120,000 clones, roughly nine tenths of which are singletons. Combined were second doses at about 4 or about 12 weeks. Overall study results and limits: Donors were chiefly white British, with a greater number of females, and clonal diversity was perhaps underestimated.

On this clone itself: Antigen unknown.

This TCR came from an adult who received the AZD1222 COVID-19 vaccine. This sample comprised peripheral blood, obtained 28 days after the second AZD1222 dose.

The CDR3 region is CASSLEFGGTDTQYF. CDR3 bases: TGTGCCAGCAGCTTAGAGTTTGGGGGAACAGATACGCAGTATTTT. The gene calls are TRBV11-1 and TRBJ2-3; either TRBD1 or TRBD2 may supply D (5 bases each). Germline V CDR1 and CDR2: SGHAT, FQDESV (reference sequence). There are 15 residues in the CDR3. Trimming took 1 base from V and 3 from J, leaving 11 bases between them.